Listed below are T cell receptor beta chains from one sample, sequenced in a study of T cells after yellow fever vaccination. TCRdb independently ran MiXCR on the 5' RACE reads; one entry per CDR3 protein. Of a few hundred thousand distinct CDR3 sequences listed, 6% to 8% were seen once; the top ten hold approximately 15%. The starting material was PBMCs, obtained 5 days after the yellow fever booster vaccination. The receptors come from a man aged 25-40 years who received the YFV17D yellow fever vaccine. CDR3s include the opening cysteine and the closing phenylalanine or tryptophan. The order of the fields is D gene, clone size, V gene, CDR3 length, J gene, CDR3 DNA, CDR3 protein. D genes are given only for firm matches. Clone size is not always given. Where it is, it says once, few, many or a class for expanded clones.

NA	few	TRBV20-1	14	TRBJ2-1	TGCAGTGCTAAAAACCCGGGGGAACGCGGTGAGCAGTTCTTC	CSAKNPGERGEQFF
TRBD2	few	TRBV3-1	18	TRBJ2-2	TGTGCCAGCAGCCGACAGGGACTAGCGGGAGGCGGCACCGGGGAGCTGTTTTTT	CASSRQGLAGGGTGELFF
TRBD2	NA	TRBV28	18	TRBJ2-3	TGTGCCACCAGTGGACTAGCGGGAGGGCTGGGAAGCACAGATACGCAGTATTTT	CATSGLAGGLGSTDTQYF
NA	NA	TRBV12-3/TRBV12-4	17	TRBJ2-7	TGTGCCAGCAGTAGCATCTATAGCGATGGAAATCCCTACGAGCAGTACTTC	CASSSIYSDGNPYEQYF
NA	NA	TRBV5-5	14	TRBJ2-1	TGTGCCAGCAGCCCTGGGCCGGTGGGCAATGAGCAGTTCTTC	CASSPGPVGNEQFF
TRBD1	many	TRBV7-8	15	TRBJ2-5	TGTGCCAGCAGAGACCTCCGGGACAGCCAAGAGACCCAGTACTTC	CASRDLRDSQETQYF
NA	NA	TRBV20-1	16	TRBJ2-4	TGCTGTGCTAGTCCCCGGACAGGAGGGGAGTTGAGCATTCAGTACTTC	CCASPRTGGELSIQYF
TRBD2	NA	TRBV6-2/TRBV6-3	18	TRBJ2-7	TGTGCCAGCAGTTGCTATATGCGGGGGAACGCACTGAAATACGAGCAGTACTTC	CASSCYMRGNALKYEQYF
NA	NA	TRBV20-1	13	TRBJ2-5	TGCAGTGCTAGAGAGGGTAGTCTAGAGACCCAGTACTTC	CSAREGSLETQYF
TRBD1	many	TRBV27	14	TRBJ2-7	TGTGCCAGCAGTCCAAGACAGGGGTTATACGAGCAGTACTTC	CASSPRQGLYEQYF
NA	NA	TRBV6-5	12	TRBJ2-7	TGTGCCAGCAGTCCGGCCCCTTACGAGCAGTACTTC	CASSPAPYEQYF
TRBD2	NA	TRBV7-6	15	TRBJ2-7	TGTGCCAGCAGCTCTACGGGACTAGCGGACTACGAGCAGTACTTC	CASSSTGLADYEQYF
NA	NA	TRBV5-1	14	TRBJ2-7	TGCGCCAGCAGCTTGCCCAGAGCGGCCAACGAGCAGTACTTC	CASSLPRAANEQYF
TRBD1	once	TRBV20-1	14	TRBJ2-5	TGCAGTGCTAGGAGACAGGGGGCGGAAGAGACCCAGTACTTC	CSARRQGAEETQYF
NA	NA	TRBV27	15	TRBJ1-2	TGTGCCAGCAGTTTATATTGGGAAGATAACTATGGCTACACCTTC	CASSLYWEDNYGYTF
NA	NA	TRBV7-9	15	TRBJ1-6	TGTGCCAGCAGCTTAGCGGCAAACTATAATTCACCCCTCCACTTT	CASSLAANYNSPLHF
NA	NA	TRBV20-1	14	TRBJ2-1	TGCAGTGCTTATATAGCTGCTGCCTACAATGAGCAGTTCTTC	CSAYIAAAYNEQFF
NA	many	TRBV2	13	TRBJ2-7	TGTGCCAGCTGGACTACCTCCTCCTACGAGCAGTACTTC	CASWTTSSYEQYF
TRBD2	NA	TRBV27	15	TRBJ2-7	TGTGCCAGCAGTCCGGGACTAGCGGGAGTTGGCGAGCAGTACTTC	CASSPGLAGVGEQYF
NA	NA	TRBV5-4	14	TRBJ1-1	TGTGCCAGCAGCTTGGGGAGGAGTAACACTCAAGCTTTCTTT	CASSLGRSNTQAFF
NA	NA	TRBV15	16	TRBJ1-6	TGTGCCACCAGCCGATCACGGACGGGATGGCTTTCACCCCTCCACTTT	CATSRSRTGWLSPLHF
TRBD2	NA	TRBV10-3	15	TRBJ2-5	TGTGCCACCAGGTACTTAGCGGGAGAGCAAGAGACCCAGTACTTC	CATRYLAGEQETQYF
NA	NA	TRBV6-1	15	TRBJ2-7	TGTGCCAGCAGAACAGGGCAGGGTCGTGTCTACGAGCAGTACTTC	CASRTGQGRVYEQYF
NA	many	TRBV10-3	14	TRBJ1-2	TGTGCCATCAGTGATCAGAACCAAGGCTATGGCTACACCTTC	CAISDQNQGYGYTF
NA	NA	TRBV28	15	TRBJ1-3	TGTGCCAGCAGTTTGATCCCTCAGACTGGAAACACCATATATTTT	CASSLIPQTGNTIYF
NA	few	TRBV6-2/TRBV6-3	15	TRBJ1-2	TGTGCCAGCAGTTATTCCAGGGATGGGAACTATGGCTACACCTTC	CASSYSRDGNYGYTF
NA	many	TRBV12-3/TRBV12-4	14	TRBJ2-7	TGTGCCAGCAGTAGCCCCGGGACTGGCAGTGAGCAGTACTTC	CASSSPGTGSEQYF
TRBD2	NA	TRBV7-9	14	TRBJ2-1	TGTGCCAGCAGCCCCCCGGCGGGAGGGAGTGAGCAGTTCTTC	CASSPPAGGSEQFF
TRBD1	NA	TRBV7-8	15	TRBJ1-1	TGTGCCAGCAGCCTCGGGACAGGGCGCGCCACTGAAGCTTTCTTT	CASSLGTGRATEAFF
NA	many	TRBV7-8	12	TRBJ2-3	TGTGCCAGCAGCGGCTACACAGATACGCAGTATTTT	CASSGYTDTQYF
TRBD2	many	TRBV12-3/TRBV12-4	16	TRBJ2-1	TGTGCCAGCAGTTTAGATGGACTAGCGGGAGGGGTTGAGCAGTTCTTC	CASSLDGLAGGVEQFF
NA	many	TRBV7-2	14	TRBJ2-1	TGTGCCAGCTCCTTCACCGGGACGGACAATGAGCAGTTCTTC	CASSFTGTDNEQFF
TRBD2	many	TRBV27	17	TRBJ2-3	TGTGCCAGCAAGGGCCCCTCACTAGCGGGACGCACAGATACGCAGTATTTT	CASKGPSLAGRTDTQYF
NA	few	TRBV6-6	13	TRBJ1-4	TGTGCCAGCAGTGGAAACCAGGGGCGAAAACTGTTTTTT	CASSGNQGRKLFF
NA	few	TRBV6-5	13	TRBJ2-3	TGTGCCAGCAGTTACGATCACACAGATACGCAGTATTTT	CASSYDHTDTQYF
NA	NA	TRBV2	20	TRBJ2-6	TGTGCCAGCAACAATGCCCGGGACACCGGATTTTACTCTGGGGCCAACGTCCTGACTTTC	CASNNARDTGFYSGANVLTF
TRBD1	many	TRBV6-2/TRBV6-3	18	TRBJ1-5	TGTGCCAGCAGTTACTCGGTGGGACAGGGGCTTAGCAATCAGCCCCAGCATTTT	CASSYSVGQGLSNQPQHF
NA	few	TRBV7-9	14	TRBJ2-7	TGTGCCAGCAGCTTAGTGACCCAGGCGGGCGAGCAGTACTTC	CASSLVTQAGEQYF